These T cell receptor beta chains were read from a single sample in a study of blood T cell repertoires in COVID-19. Assay used: immunoSEQ multiplex PCR; TCRdb lists only in-frame clones, some missing. The data contain roughly 90,000 clones, over 85% of them singletons. Sequencing was carried out using peripheral blood. These receptors were collected from a man aged 45-65 years with acute or convalescent COVID-19. Both conserved end residues are part of each CDR3. A D gene is named only where the DNA matches it firmly. Clone size is shown for a subset of rows, as once, few, many or a class of expanded clone.

D gene: TRBD2
clone size: once
V gene: TRBV29-1
J gene: TRBJ2-1
CDR3 DNA: TGCAGCGCTACAGAGCCGGGACTAGCGGGTGGCTATGAGCAGTTCTTC
CDR3 protein: CSATEPGLAGGYEQFF

D gene: TRBD1
clone size: .
V gene: TRBV4-1
J gene: TRBJ1-5
CDR3 DNA: TGCGCCAGCAGTCTCGGACAGGGAGGAGATCAGCCCCAGCATTTT
CDR3 protein: CASSLGQGGDQPQHF

D gene: .
clone size: .
V gene: TRBV24-1
J gene: TRBJ2-5
CDR3 DNA: TGTGCCACCAGTGATCGACACTGGGAGACCCAGTACTTC
CDR3 protein: CATSDRHWETQYF

D gene: .
clone size: .
V gene: TRBV12-3/TRBV12-4
J gene: TRBJ2-1
CDR3 DNA: TGTGCCAGCAATCAAGCACGCTACAATGAGCAGTTCTTC
CDR3 protein: CASNQARYNEQFF

D gene: TRBD1
clone size: .
V gene: TRBV7-2
J gene: TRBJ1-6
CDR3 DNA: TGTGCCAGCAGCTTAGCGACAGGGGTTACCTCCTCACCCCTCCACTTT
CDR3 protein: CASSLATGVTSSPLHF

D gene: .
clone size: .
V gene: TRBV7-7
J gene: TRBJ2-2
CDR3 DNA: TGTGCCAGCAGTCACCTCCGATGGGTGGAGTTGAACACCGGGGAGCTGTTTTTT
CDR3 protein: CASSHLRWVELNTGELFF

D gene: TRBD1
clone size: .
V gene: TRBV5-1
J gene: TRBJ1-2
CDR3 DNA: TGCGCCAGCAGCTCATTTAGGGCCCCGACAGGGCCCTATGGCTACACCTTC
CDR3 protein: CASSSFRAPTGPYGYTF

D gene: .
clone size: .
V gene: TRBV9
J gene: TRBJ2-1
CDR3 DNA: TGTGCCAGCAGCGTAGTATGGCGGGACAATGAGCAGTTCTTC
CDR3 protein: CASSVVWRDNEQFF

D gene: .
clone size: .
V gene: TRBV9
J gene: TRBJ2-2
CDR3 DNA: TGTGCCAGCAGCGTAGGTGCTAGCACCGGGGAGCTGTTTTTT
CDR3 protein: CASSVGASTGELFF

D gene: .
clone size: .
V gene: TRBV30
J gene: TRBJ1-1
CDR3 DNA: TGTGCCTGGGGTGGGACTCTGGGAAGGAACACTGAAGCTTTCTTT
CDR3 protein: CAWGGTLGRNTEAFF

D gene: TRBD1
clone size: .
V gene: TRBV6-6
J gene: TRBJ1-2
CDR3 DNA: TGTGCCAGCAGAAGACAGGGGGACGGCTACACCTTC
CDR3 protein: CASRRQGDGYTF

D gene: .
clone size: .
V gene: TRBV9
J gene: TRBJ2-2
CDR3 DNA: TGTGCCAGCAGCCCCCCACGGCGGACCGGGGAGCTGTTTTTT
CDR3 protein: CASSPPRRTGELFF

D gene: .
clone size: .
V gene: TRBV4-3
J gene: TRBJ2-2
CDR3 DNA: TGCGCCAGCAGCCAAGGTGCGGCAGGGTCGAACACCGGGGAGCTGTTTTTT
CDR3 protein: CASSQGAAGSNTGELFF

D gene: TRBD1
clone size: .
V gene: TRBV5-4
J gene: TRBJ1-2
CDR3 DNA: TGTGCCAGCAGCTTGGGGGGACAGGGGACCTATGGCTACACCTTC
CDR3 protein: CASSLGGQGTYGYTF

D gene: TRBD2
clone size: .
V gene: TRBV7-2
J gene: TRBJ2-3
CDR3 DNA: TGTGCCAGCAGCCCCCAAACTGGTGGGACTAGCGACACAGATACGCAGTATTTT
CDR3 protein: CASSPQTGGTSDTDTQYF

D gene: TRBD1
clone size: once
V gene: TRBV24-1
J gene: TRBJ2-3
CDR3 DNA: TGTGCCACCAGTGAGGCGGGACAGGGGGTCCAGCCGGATACGCAGTATTTT
CDR3 protein: CATSEAGQGVQPDTQYF

D gene: TRBD2
clone size: .
V gene: TRBV18
J gene: TRBJ2-1
CDR3 DNA: TGTGCCAGCTCACCGCCAGGGACTAGCGGGGACGAGCAGTTCTTC
CDR3 protein: CASSPPGTSGDEQFF

D gene: .
clone size: .
V gene: TRBV4-3
J gene: TRBJ1-1
CDR3 DNA: TGCGCCAGCAGCCCCACTTGGAACACTGAAGCTTTCTTT
CDR3 protein: CASSPTWNTEAFF

D gene: TRBD1
clone size: once
V gene: TRBV9
J gene: TRBJ2-1
CDR3 DNA: TGTGCCAGCAGCGTAGCTCTAGGCCACAGGGGGTACAATGAGCAGTTCTTC
CDR3 protein: CASSVALGHRGYNEQFF

D gene: .
clone size: .
V gene: TRBV15
J gene: TRBJ1-3
CDR3 DNA: TGTGCCACCAGCAGAGTACGGGGGAGTGGAAACACCATATATTTT
CDR3 protein: CATSRVRGSGNTIYF

D gene: TRBD2
clone size: once
V gene: TRBV28
J gene: TRBJ2-3
CDR3 DNA: TGTGCCACGGGGGGGGTAAGCACAGATACGCAGTATTTT
CDR3 protein: CATGGVSTDTQYF

D gene: TRBD2
clone size: .
V gene: TRBV29-1
J gene: TRBJ2-2
CDR3 DNA: TGCAGCGTTGAATTCCAGCGGGAGTACTCCGGGGAGCTGTTTTTT
CDR3 protein: CSVEFQREYSGELFF

D gene: .
clone size: .
V gene: TRBV7-6
J gene: TRBJ1-1
CDR3 DNA: TGTGCCAGCAGCAAGGCCCGGGAGATGAACACTGAAGCTTTCTTT
CDR3 protein: CASSKAREMNTEAFF

D gene: TRBD1
clone size: .
V gene: TRBV7-9
J gene: TRBJ1-2
CDR3 DNA: TGTGCCAGCAGCCCCAGACAGGGGGCAAACTATGGCTACACCTTC
CDR3 protein: CASSPRQGANYGYTF

D gene: .
clone size: .
V gene: TRBV10-1
J gene: TRBJ2-3
CDR3 DNA: TGCGCCAGCAGTCCCACCCGGGTTGTAGATACGCAGTATTTT
CDR3 protein: CASSPTRVVDTQYF

D gene: .
clone size: .
V gene: TRBV7-7
J gene: TRBJ1-5
CDR3 DNA: TGTGCCAGCAGCCCTGACATCGGTCAGCCCCAGCATTTT
CDR3 protein: CASSPDIGQPQHF

D gene: .
clone size: .
V gene: TRBV9
J gene: TRBJ1-2
CDR3 DNA: TGTGCCAGCAGCCCCCCAGGGGAGGGGAATGGCTACACCTTC
CDR3 protein: CASSPPGEGNGYTF

D gene: TRBD2
clone size: .
V gene: TRBV2
J gene: TRBJ2-1
CDR3 DNA: TGTGCCAGCAGTGAGTCGTCTAGCGGGTCGAATGAGCAGTTCTTC
CDR3 protein: CASSESSSGSNEQFF

D gene: TRBD1
clone size: .
V gene: TRBV7-9
J gene: TRBJ1-2
CDR3 DNA: TGTGCCAGCAGCCCCCCGGGACAGGGGCCTGGTGGCTATGGCTACACCTTC
CDR3 protein: CASSPPGQGPGGYGYTF

D gene: TRBD2
clone size: .
V gene: TRBV11-2
J gene: TRBJ2-3
CDR3 DNA: TGTGCCAGCAGCTTAGAGCGGGAGCGTTTAGATACGCAGTATTTT
CDR3 protein: CASSLERERLDTQYF

D gene: TRBD2
clone size: once
V gene: TRBV2
J gene: TRBJ2-1
CDR3 DNA: TGTGCCAGCACTGGACTAGCGGGAGGTCACAATGAGCAGTTCTTC
CDR3 protein: CASTGLAGGHNEQFF

D gene: TRBD2
clone size: .
V gene: TRBV24-1
J gene: TRBJ2-1
CDR3 DNA: TGTGCCACCAGTGATCGACGGACTAGCGGGAGAAATGAGCAGTTCTTC
CDR3 protein: CATSDRRTSGRNEQFF

D gene: .
clone size: few
V gene: TRBV5-1
J gene: TRBJ1-1
CDR3 DNA: TGCGCCAGCAGCTTGGCCGCGGGTTTACTGAACACTGAAGCTTTCTTT
CDR3 protein: CASSLAAGLLNTEAFF

D gene: TRBD2
clone size: .
V gene: TRBV7-2
J gene: TRBJ2-3
CDR3 DNA: TGTGCCAGCAGCTCCTATTTGAGGGCGGGGGGGCAAGAAGATACGCAGTATTTT
CDR3 protein: CASSSYLRAGGQEDTQYF

D gene: TRBD1
clone size: .
V gene: TRBV20-1
J gene: TRBJ1-2
CDR3 DNA: TGCAGTGCTACCGACAGGGGTGGCTACACCTTC
CDR3 protein: CSATDRGGYTF

D gene: .
clone size: .
V gene: TRBV5-4
J gene: TRBJ2-5
CDR3 DNA: TGTGCCAGCAGTTATCTCCTTGCAGGGGAAGAGACCCAGTACTTC
CDR3 protein: CASSYLLAGEETQYF

D gene: TRBD1
clone size: .
V gene: TRBV15
J gene: TRBJ1-3
CDR3 DNA: TGTGCCACCAGCAGGACAGGGGAAGGAAACACCATATATTTT
CDR3 protein: CATSRTGEGNTIYF

D gene: TRBD2
clone size: .
V gene: TRBV7-9
J gene: TRBJ2-3
CDR3 DNA: TGTGCCAGCAGCGAGACTAGCGGAGGGTATTCTAGCACAGATACGCAGTATTTT
CDR3 protein: CASSETSGGYSSTDTQYF

D gene: .
clone size: .
V gene: TRBV14
J gene: TRBJ2-3
CDR3 DNA: TGTGCCAGCAGCCACACCTCCCCCCGGACAGACACAGATACGCAGTATTTT
CDR3 protein: CASSHTSPRTDTDTQYF

D gene: .
clone size: .
V gene: TRBV24-1
J gene: TRBJ1-2
CDR3 DNA: TGTGCCACCAGTGACAGGGGCTTAGGGGGCTACACCTTC
CDR3 protein: CATSDRGLGGYTF

D gene: .
clone size: once
V gene: TRBV3-1/TRBV3-2
J gene: TRBJ2-5
CDR3 DNA: TGTGCCAGCAGCCAAGCCGGGATCCAAGAGACCCAGTACTTC
CDR3 protein: CASSQAGIQETQYF

D gene: .
clone size: .
V gene: TRBV9
J gene: TRBJ2-2
CDR3 DNA: TGTGCCAGCAGCGTAGAAACGGGGGTGAACACCGGGGAGCTGTTTTTT
CDR3 protein: CASSVETGVNTGELFF

D gene: .
clone size: .
V gene: TRBV3-1/TRBV3-2
J gene: TRBJ2-5
CDR3 DNA: TGTGCCAGCAGCCAAGACCGCACCGGGATTGAAACCCAGTACTTC
CDR3 protein: CASSQDRTGIETQYF

D gene: TRBD1
clone size: .
V gene: TRBV7-2
J gene: TRBJ2-3
CDR3 DNA: TGTGCCTCTTTGTACAGGGGGCTACCGAGCGATACGCAGTATTTT
CDR3 protein: CASLYRGLPSDTQYF

D gene: .
clone size: .
V gene: TRBV10-3
J gene: TRBJ2-4
CDR3 DNA: TGTGCCATCAGTGTTGATGGGGCAAGGGAAAACATTCAGTACTTC
CDR3 protein: CAISVDGARENIQYF

D gene: .
clone size: .
V gene: TRBV19
J gene: TRBJ2-2
CDR3 DNA: TGTGCCAGTAAATCAGCGAGAACAGGGAATACCGGGGAGCTGTTTTTT
CDR3 protein: CASKSARTGNTGELFF

D gene: TRBD1
clone size: .
V gene: TRBV6-2/TRBV6-3
J gene: TRBJ1-5
CDR3 DNA: TGTGCCAGCAGTTACTGGGGGACAGGGATGGGTCAGCCCCAGCATTTT
CDR3 protein: CASSYWGTGMGQPQHF

D gene: TRBD1
clone size: .
V gene: TRBV2
J gene: TRBJ2-5
CDR3 DNA: TGTGCCAGCTGGACAGGGTACCAGAAGACCCAGTACTTC
CDR3 protein: CASWTGYQKTQYF

D gene: .
clone size: .
V gene: TRBV19
J gene: TRBJ1-3
CDR3 DNA: TGTGCCAGTAGTATAGCGGGTCGGGGAAGCGGAAACACCATATATTTT
CDR3 protein: CASSIAGRGSGNTIYF

D gene: .
clone size: .
V gene: TRBV5-8
J gene: TRBJ1-6
CDR3 DNA: TGTGCCAGCAGCTTAAGACAGCATAATTCACCCCTCCACTTT
CDR3 protein: CASSLRQHNSPLHF

D gene: TRBD1
clone size: .
V gene: TRBV15
J gene: TRBJ2-1
CDR3 DNA: TGTGCCACCACCTCCAAGGGACAGGCCTTCAATGAGCAGTTCTTC
CDR3 protein: CATTSKGQAFNEQFF

D gene: TRBD1
clone size: .
V gene: TRBV29-1
J gene: TRBJ2-1
CDR3 DNA: TGCAGCGTTGAATTATGGCAGGGGGCCTACAATGAGCAGTTCTTC
CDR3 protein: CSVELWQGAYNEQFF

D gene: TRBD1
clone size: .
V gene: TRBV6-2/TRBV6-3
J gene: TRBJ1-2
CDR3 DNA: TGTGCCAGCAGCCTGGACAGGAACTATGGCTACACCTTC
CDR3 protein: CASSLDRNYGYTF